This section outlines one T cell receptor (beta chain) sequence together with its context. The antigen is undetermined. One end of the junction does not line up with germline, which may come from a read error. Starting material for RNA and DNA co-extraction consisted of roughly 20-34 mg of unsorted bulk tissue. Resection treated the patients' primary liver carcinoma. This sample is drawn from a study of tumor-infiltrating lymphocytes in primary liver carcinoma. Across the study: Tumor staging was T1-T3 N0M0; sizes spanned 4.2 to 10 cm across.

Making TCR beta cDNA involved 400 to 600 ng total RNA and a constant-region primer. Modified slightly, ARM-PCR produced TCR beta libraries over three nested multiplex PCR rounds. TRBV1-TRBV30 forward primers paired with a C-beta reverse primer were used in the first two PCR rounds, which ran roughly 11 cycles each. TCRdb analysed the multiplex PCR reads with MiXCR anew, one entry per CDR3 protein. The data show about 84,000 distinct CDR3 sequences, over 60% seen once. Findings and caveats of the study: Tumor top-250-clone fraction significantly exceeded that of blood (p = 0.039). The study found tumor-adjacent and tumor-blood pairs overlapped less than tumor region pairs.

This CDR3 comprises 11 residues. Looked up from germline, CDR1 is SQVTM and CDR2 is ANQGSEA. This clonotype was sampled from a man aged 40-49 years with primary liver carcinoma and hepatitis B virus infection. The sequenced sample consisted of liver tumor tissue from sampling region 1. Subset meaning: tumor region T1, superior pole. The rearrangement links TRBV29-1 to TRBJ1-2; the D gene is possibly TRBD1 (6 bases). DNA of the CDR3: TGCAACGTTGAGGGGACGACAGGCTTAACCTTC. Encoded protein: CNVEGTTGLTF.